The clone carrying this T cell receptor beta chain was picked up a small number of times. CDR1 MNHNY and CDR2 SVGAGI come from the germline V gene (reference sequence). V lost 6 bases and J 3 bases, leaving 12 bases between the germline ends. CDR3 size: 14 residues. Sequencing was performed with immunoSEQ multiplex PCR; in TCRdb, only in-frame clones are kept and a portion is missing. The data contain under 75,000 clones, 86% of them singletons. The data were obtained in a study of blood T cell repertoires in COVID-19. The source material was peripheral blood. The chain is built from TRBV6-6 and TRBJ1-5; no definite D call. The clonotype originates from a man aged 25-45 years with acute or convalescent COVID-19. This CDR3 reads CASSPNSDNQPQHF. CDR3 nucleotide sequence: TGTGCCAGCAGCCCCAACAGTGACAATCAGCCCCAGCATTTT.